These 16 T cell receptor beta chains came from one sample sequenced in a study of blood T cell repertoires in COVID-19. Assay used: immunoSEQ multiplex PCR; TCRdb lists only in-frame clones, some missing. The sample consists of 250,000 or so clones, around nine tenths of them appearing once. The material sequenced was peripheral blood. These receptors all stem from a man between 18 and 29 years old with active or convalescent COVID-19.

The rearrangement links TRBV6-5 to TRBJ1-1; D is undetermined. The CDR3 loop spans 11 amino acids. Germline V gene sequence: CDR1 MNHEY, CDR2 SVGAGI. V was trimmed by 7 bases and J by 3 bases, leaving 6 bases between them. CDR3 loop: CASTSDTEAFF. As DNA, the CDR3 is TGTGCCAGCACCTCAGACACTGAAGCTTTCTTT.

This clone was seen only a few times. V gene TRBV6-4 combines with J gene TRBJ1-1; 7 nucleotides match TRBD1. CDR1 is MRHNA, CDR2 SNTAGT, per germline. CDR3 size: 15 residues. Losses at the gene ends were 6 bases for V and 4 bases for J; bases not matched to a gene: 11. The CDR3 region is CASRSGGDTSTEAFF. For the CDR3, the DNA is TGTGCCAGCAGGTCAGGGGGTGATACGAGCACTGAAGCTTTCTTT.

This chain joins TRBV19 and TRBJ1-3; unclear D gene. Trimming removed 6 bases from V and 0 bases from J, with 12 bases in between. This CDR3 is 15 amino acids long. The germline CDR1 and CDR2 sequences are LNHDA and SQIVND (reference sequence). Here the CDR3 reads CASRSPGNSGNTIYF. CDR3 DNA: TGTGCCAGTAGGTCCCCCGGGAACTCTGGAAACACCATATATTTT.

The rearrangement uses TRBV9 and TRBJ1-1; no reliable D call. CDR3 length: 14 amino acids. Trimming removed 0 bases from V and 3 bases from J, with 9 bases in between. The germline V gene encodes CDR1 SGDLS and CDR2 YYNGEE. The DNA for the CDR3 is TGTGCCAGCAGCGTAGATCTGGGCCACACTGAAGCTTTCTTT. This sequence encodes CASSVDLGHTEAFF.

The rearrangement links TRBV28 to TRBJ1-4; unclear D gene. The CDR3 runs 12 residues. In germline, CDR1 is MDHEN, CDR2 SYDVKM. V was pared by 5 bases and J by 7 bases, with 8 bases between. The CDR3 coding sequence is TGTGCCAGCAGTCCTGAGGGTGAAAAACTGTTTTTT. Protein: CASSPEGEKLFF.

The CDR3 DNA follows: TGTGCCAGCTCACCCTTGACTAGCGGAAACGCCTACGAGCAGTACTTC. This encodes CASSPLTSGNAYEQYF. The chain couples TRBV18 to TRBJ2-7; 9 bases agree with TRBD2. Germline CDR1 reads KGHSH; CDR2 reads LQKENI. This CDR3 contains 16 residues. Germline trimming cut 3 bases from V and 2 bases from J; bases unmatched to any gene: 8.

The chain links TRBV5-6 to TRBJ1-2; 10 nucleotides line up with TRBD1. The V segment lost 2 bases and the J segment 6 bases; nucleotides outside the gene matches: 7. CDR1 is SGHDT, CDR2 YYEEEE, per germline. The CDR3 has 15 amino acids. The CDR3 coding sequence is TGTGCCAGCAGCTTCGGACAGGGGGGGACCGATGGCTACACCTTC. It is translated as CASSFGQGGTDGYTF.

The gene calls are TRBV19 and TRBJ2-7; TRBD1 agrees at 7 bases. The CDR3 is 14 residues long. V gave up 5 bases and J gave up 10 bases; unmatched junction bases: 14. Germline V lookup: CDR1 LNHDA, CDR2 SQIVND (reference sequence). CDR3 in DNA: TGTGCCAGTAGTTATACAGGGGCACCCTTCGAACAGTACTTC. Amino acids: CASSYTGAPFEQYF.

This sequence joins TRBV6-1 and TRBJ1-5; D call uncertain. Germline V gives CDR1 MNHNS, CDR2 SASEGT. The length of the CDR3 is 19 residues. V gave up 0 bases and J gave up 2 bases, with 20 bases separating them. The CDR3 coding sequence is TGTGCCAGCAGTGAAGCGCGGGATCTCCCAAGACGGGGCAATCAGCCCCAGCATTTT. This encodes CASSEARDLPRRGNQPQHF.

The rearrangement links TRBV10-3 to TRBJ2-3; possible D gene TRBD2, 5 bases. The germline V and J ends were trimmed by 4 bases and 5 bases, with 16 bases remaining between them. This CDR3 contains 15 residues. Germline V gene lookup returns CDR1 ENHRY and CDR2 SYGVKD. The CDR3 region is CAISAVGMAGDTQYF. DNA for the CDR3: TGTGCCATCAGTGCCGTCGGGATGGCAGGAGATACGCAGTATTTT.

The chain uses TRBV19 and TRBJ2-5; no clear D. Germline V gives CDR1 LNHDA, CDR2 SQIVND (reference sequence). The CDR3 has 13 residues. The V gene lost 4 bases and the J gene lost 5 bases, with 11 bases spanning the gap. The CDR3 DNA reads TGTGCCAGTAGTAAGGAGCTCGGGGAGACCCAGTACTTC. Translation: CASSKELGETQYF.

This chain connects TRBV25-1 to TRBJ2-7, with 7 bases matching TRBD1. This CDR3 spans 13 amino acids. V shed 6 bases, J shed 2 bases, and the junction held 4 bases outside the gene matches. Germline CDR1 and CDR2: MGHDK and SYGVNS. DNA for the CDR3: TGTGCCAGCAGGACAGGGACGGCCTACGAGCAGTACTTC. This sequence encodes CASRTGTAYEQYF.

The V gene is TRBV6-5, the J gene TRBJ2-4; 10 bases agree with TRBD1. The V and J ends lost 7 bases and 9 bases, in that order; junction bases with no gene match: 9. Germline V CDR1 and CDR2: MNHEY, SVGAGI. The CDR3 covers 14 residues. The CDR3 loop reads CASTSGQGSVIQYF. The CDR3 nucleotides are TGTGCCAGCACTTCGGGACAGGGGAGTGTCATTCAGTACTTC.

The chain couples TRBV9 to TRBJ2-5, with 9 nucleotides matching TRBD2. Trimming at V came to 2 bases and at J to 7 bases, leaving 9 bases not matched to a gene. This CDR3 is built from 15 residues. Germline CDR1 and CDR2: SGDLS and YYNGEE. This CDR3 reads CASSVVAGDTGTQYF. Written as DNA, the CDR3 is TGTGCCAGCAGCGTTGTAGCGGGAGATACAGGGACCCAGTACTTC.

The rearrangement uses TRBV19 and TRBJ1-1, with 7 bases fitting TRBD1. The CDR3 consists of 16 residues. V was pared by 6 bases and J by 1 base, with 11 bases of the junction left unmatched. In germline, CDR1 is LNHDA, CDR2 SQIVND (reference sequence). The CDR3 DNA follows: TGTGCCAGTAGAGATTCAGGGGGAAGGACGAACACTGAAGCTTTCTTT. Encoded protein: CASRDSGGRTNTEAFF.

The J gene is TRBJ2-3, the V gene TRBV5-1; TRBD1 might be the D (6 bases). The germline V gene encodes CDR1 SGHRS and CDR2 YFSETQ. CDR3 length: 15 residues. Trimming left V 4 bases short and J 5 bases short, with 17 bases between. This CDR3 is CASSTTKGDVDTQYF. CDR3 nucleotides: TGCGCCAGCAGCACCACGAAGGGGGATGTAGATACGCAGTATTTT.